This T cell receptor (beta chain) came from a study of blood T cell repertoires in COVID-19. The wider study: Nucleic acid was either cDNA or gDNA, and it came from T cells, B-cell-depleted T cells, or PBMCs.

Trimming shortened V by 4 bases and J by 9 bases, and 16 bases separated the two germline ends. The CDR3 spans 14 residues. Germline V gene data show CDR1 as LGHDT and CDR2 as YNNKEL (reference sequence). Assay: immunoSEQ multiplex PCR; the TCRdb copy retains only in-frame clones and omits some. The sample has 100,000 to 150,000 clones; approximately 83% are singletons. The receptor was derived from a man in his forties or fifties with active or convalescent COVID-19. The specimen was peripheral blood. The genes are TRBV3-1 (or the pseudogene TRBV3-2) and TRBJ1-5; maybe TRBD1 (5 bases). CDR3 region: CASSPLRGSRPQHF. The DNA for the CDR3 is TGTGCCAGCAGCCCCCTCCGGGGGTCGAGGCCCCAGCATTTT.